This T cell receptor beta chain emerged from a study of T cells in Graves' hyperthyroidism and ophthalmopathy. Points from the study as a whole: Most thyroid clonotypes with frequency above 0.001 were detected in blood. Ophthalmopathy was identified by the model a median around 6.9 months ahead of onset.

This clonotype was observed at least ten times. The antigen is unknown. The CDR3 spans 15 residues. Trimming took off 0 bases at V and 0 bases at J, with 7 bases between the two ends. Germline-derived CDR1 and CDR2 are SGHNT and YENEEA. Using RNA transcripts as the source, TCR beta CDR3 regions were amplified. The primer set for the first-round RT-PCR of the TCR CDR3 was HTBI. One entry per CDR3 protein results from TCRdb running MiXCR on the multiplex PCR reads. This sample yields some 340,000 distinct CDR3 sequences, of which roughly 15% are seen a single time; about a third belongs to the top ten. This TCR came from a woman between 40 and 50 years old with Graves' ophthalmopathy. The chain links TRBV11-3 to TRBJ2-3, with a possible D match to TRBD1 (5 bases). The sequencing sample was made of blood. This CDR3 reads CASSLEGRSTDTQYF. CDR3 sequence (DNA): TGTGCCAGCAGCTTAGAGGGGCGGAGCACAGATACGCAGTATTTT.